This TCR beta chain was profiled in a study of blood T cell repertoires in COVID-19. Looking at the study overall: Samples taken during acute and convalescent COVID-19 were collected in the United States, Italy and Spain. T cells, B-cell-depleted T cells, or PBMCs provided the cDNA or gDNA that served as material.

Only in-frame clones appear in the TCRdb table, and some are missing; sequencing was by immunoSEQ multiplex PCR. The sample carries approximately 390,000 clones, approximately 85% recorded once. Germline V gives CDR1 SEHNR, CDR2 FQNEAQ (reference sequence). The CDR3 is 13 residues long. Trimming stripped 5 bases from V and 4 bases from J, with 9 bases between. This TCR derives from a woman aged 40 to 49 with acute COVID-19. This chain links TRBV7-9 with TRBJ1-3, with D possibly being TRBD1 (5 bases). Sequenced sample: PBMCs or T cells enriched from blood (not recorded which). In DNA form, the CDR3 reads TGTGCCAGCAGCGGTAGACAGGGAAACACCATATATTTT. It specifies CASSGRQGNTIYF.